The present T cell receptor beta chain was sequenced within a study of blood T cell repertoires in COVID-19. Study in general: Whether acute or convalescent, the COVID-19 samples came from the United States, Italy and Spain.

The germline V gene encodes CDR1 MNHEY and CDR2 SMNVEV (reference sequence). Trimming left V 0 bases short and J 5 bases short, with 16 bases between. This CDR3 spans 16 amino acids. In the original processing: Reference gene primers were amplified, and this amplification served to estimate nucleated cell counts. Libraries were prepared by immunoSEQ multiplex PCR; TCRdb keeps only in-frame clonotypes and omits some of them. Clonal size and the V and J genes are those of that table, whereas D and trimming came from the DNA. The repertoire holds hundreds of thousands of clones, with roughly 89% as singletons.

V is TRBV27 and J is TRBJ1-2; weak D call: TRBD1 (6 bases). The TCR sequence derives from a woman aged 25 to 45 with active or convalescent COVID-19. Sequencing was carried out using peripheral blood. This CDR3 reads CASSLSGPPGVYGYTF. CDR3 in DNA: TGTGCCAGCAGTTTATCGGGGCCGCCAGGGGTGTATGGCTACACCTTC.